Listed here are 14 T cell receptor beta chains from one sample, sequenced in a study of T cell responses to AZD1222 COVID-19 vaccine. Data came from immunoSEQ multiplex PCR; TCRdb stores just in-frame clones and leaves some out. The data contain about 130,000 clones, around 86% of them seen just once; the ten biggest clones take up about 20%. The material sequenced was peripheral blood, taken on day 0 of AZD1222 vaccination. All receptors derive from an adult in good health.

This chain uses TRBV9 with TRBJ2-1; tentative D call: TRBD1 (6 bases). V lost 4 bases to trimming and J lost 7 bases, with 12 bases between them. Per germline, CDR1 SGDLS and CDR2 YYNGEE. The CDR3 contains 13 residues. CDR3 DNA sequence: TGTGCCAGCAGCCCAGGGGACGTTAATGAGCAGTTCTTC. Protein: CASSPGDVNEQFF.

The CDR3 loop is CASSFEGSYEQYF. CDR3 coding DNA: TGTGCCAGCAGCTTCGAAGGATCCTACGAGCAGTACTTC. The chain combines TRBV5-5 with TRBJ2-7; D gene ambiguous. The CDR3 is made up of 13 amino acids. The V gene's germline CDR1 is SGHKS and CDR2 YYEKEE (reference sequence). Trimming took 2 bases from V and 1 from J, leaving 7 bases between them.

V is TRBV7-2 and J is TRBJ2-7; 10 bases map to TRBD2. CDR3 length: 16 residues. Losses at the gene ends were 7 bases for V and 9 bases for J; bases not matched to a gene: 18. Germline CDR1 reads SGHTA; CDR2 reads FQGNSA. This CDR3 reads CASTNPSSGGNKGQYF. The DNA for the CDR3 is TGTGCCAGCACCAACCCTTCTAGCGGGGGCAATAAAGGGCAGTACTTC.

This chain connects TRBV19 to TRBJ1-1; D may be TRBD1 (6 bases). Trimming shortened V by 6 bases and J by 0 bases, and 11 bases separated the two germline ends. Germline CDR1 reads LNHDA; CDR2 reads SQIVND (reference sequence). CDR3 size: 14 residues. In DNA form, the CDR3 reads TGTGCCAGTAGCAGGGGACGGATGAACACTGAAGCTTTCTTT. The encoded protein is CASSRGRMNTEAFF. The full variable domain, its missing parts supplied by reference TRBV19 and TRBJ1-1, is DGGITQSPKYLFRKEGQNVTLSCEQNLNHDAMYWYRQDPGQGLRLIYYSQIVNDFQKGDIAEGYSVSREKKESFPLTVTSAQKNPTAFYLCASSRGRMNTEAFFGQGTRLTVV.

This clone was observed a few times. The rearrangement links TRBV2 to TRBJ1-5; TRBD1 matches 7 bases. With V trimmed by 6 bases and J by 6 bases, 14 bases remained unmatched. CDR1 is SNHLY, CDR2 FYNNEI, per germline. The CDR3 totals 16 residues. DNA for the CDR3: TGTGCCAGCAGATCGGGGCCGGACAGGTCAATTCAGCCCCAGCATTTT. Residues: CASRSGPDRSIQPQHF.

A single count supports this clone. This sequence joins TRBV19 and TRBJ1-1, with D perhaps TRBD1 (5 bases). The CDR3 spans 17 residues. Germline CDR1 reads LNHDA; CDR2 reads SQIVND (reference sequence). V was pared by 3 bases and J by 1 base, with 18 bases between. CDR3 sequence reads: CASSILEGRSKNTEAFF. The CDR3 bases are TGTGCCAGTAGTATTTTAGAGGGGAGGAGCAAGAACACTGAAGCTTTCTTT.

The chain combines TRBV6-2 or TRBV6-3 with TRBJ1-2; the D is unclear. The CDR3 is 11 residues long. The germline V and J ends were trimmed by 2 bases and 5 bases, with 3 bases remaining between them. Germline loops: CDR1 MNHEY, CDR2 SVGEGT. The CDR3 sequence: CASSYLYGYTF. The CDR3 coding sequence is TGTGCCAGCAGTTACCTTTATGGCTACACCTTC.

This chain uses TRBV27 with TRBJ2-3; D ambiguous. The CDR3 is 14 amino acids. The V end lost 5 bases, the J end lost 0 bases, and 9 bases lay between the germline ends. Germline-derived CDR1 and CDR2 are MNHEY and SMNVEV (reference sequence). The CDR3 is CASSPEFSTDTQYF. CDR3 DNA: TGTGCCAGCAGTCCCGAATTTAGCACAGATACGCAGTATTTT.

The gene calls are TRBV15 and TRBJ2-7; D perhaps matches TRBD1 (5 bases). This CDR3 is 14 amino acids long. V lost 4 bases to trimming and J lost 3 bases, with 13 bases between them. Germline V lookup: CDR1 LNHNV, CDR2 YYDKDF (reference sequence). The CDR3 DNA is TGTGCCACCAGCACACACCAGGGCCTCTACGAGCAGTACTTC. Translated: CATSTHQGLYEQYF.

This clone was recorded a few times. CDR3 DNA sequence: TGCGCCAGCAGCTTGGGGGCTGGGGGAAACACCATATATTTT. Translated, it gives CASSLGAGGNTIYF. The chain has TRBV5-1 and TRBJ1-3; the D is unclear. Looked up from germline, CDR1 is SGHRS and CDR2 is YFSETQ. This CDR3 contains 14 residues. The germline V and J ends were trimmed by 0 bases and 4 bases, with 8 bases remaining between them.

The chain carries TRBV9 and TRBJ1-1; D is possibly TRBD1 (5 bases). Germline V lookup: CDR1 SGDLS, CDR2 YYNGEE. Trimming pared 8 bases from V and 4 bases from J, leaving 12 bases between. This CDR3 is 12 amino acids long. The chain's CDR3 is CARTRGGTEAFF. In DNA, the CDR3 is TGTGCCAGGACCCGGGGGGGCACTGAAGCTTTCTTT.

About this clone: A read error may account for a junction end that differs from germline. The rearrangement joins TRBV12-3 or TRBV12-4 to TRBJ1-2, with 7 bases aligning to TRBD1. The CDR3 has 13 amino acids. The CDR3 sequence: CASKGAAVSEFAF. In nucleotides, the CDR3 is TGTGCCAGCAAGGGGGCGGCTGTTTCTGAGTTCGCCTTC.

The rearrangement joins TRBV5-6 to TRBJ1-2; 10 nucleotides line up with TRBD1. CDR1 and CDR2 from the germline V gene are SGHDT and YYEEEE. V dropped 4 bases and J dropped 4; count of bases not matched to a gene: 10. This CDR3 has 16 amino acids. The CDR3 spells CASSIAGTGVLYGYTF. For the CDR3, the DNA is TGTGCCAGCAGCATCGCCGGGACAGGGGTGCTCTATGGCTACACCTTC.

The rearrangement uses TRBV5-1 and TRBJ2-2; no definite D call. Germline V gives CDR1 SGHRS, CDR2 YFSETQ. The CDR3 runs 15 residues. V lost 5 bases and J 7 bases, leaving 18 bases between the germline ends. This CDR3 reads CASSWAKTSGGELFF. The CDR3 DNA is TGCGCCAGCAGTTGGGCCAAAACCAGTGGCGGGGAGCTGTTTTTT.